This T cell receptor (beta chain) comes out of a study of T cell repertoires in cytomegalovirus infection. V gave up 6 bases and J gave up 7 bases, with 12 bases separating them. CDR1 LGHNT and CDR2 FRNRAP come from the germline V gene. CDR3 length: 12 amino acids. Using its own MiXCR run on the reads, TCRdb lists one record per CDR3 protein. The sample has more than 150,000 distinct CDR3 sequences; roughly 19% are singletons. The chain recombines TRBV12-5 with TRBJ1-1; D ambiguous. The TCR originated in a human donor in good health (CMV status not recorded). Some clones in this sample may be carry-over from other donors' samples. The sample was PBMCs. Written as DNA, the CDR3 is TGTGCTAGTGGCCCCGACTGGGATGAAGCTTTCTTT. Translation gives CASGPDWDEAFF.